A single sample gave rise to the 10 T cell receptor beta chains below, sequenced in a study of blood T cell repertoires in COVID-19. The data were produced by immunoSEQ multiplex PCR, yet TCRdb's version contains in-frame clones alone and is incomplete. The sample has 110,000 to 150,000 clones, 80% to 90% seen once. The sequenced material came from PBMCs or T cells enriched from blood (not recorded which). The source of these receptors is a man between 60 and 70 years old who had recovered from COVID-19.

The chain employs TRBV9 and TRBJ2-1; 7 positions match TRBD2. Germline CDR1 and CDR2: SGDLS and YYNGEE. This CDR3 is built from 13 residues. V lost 1 base and J lost 8; bases outside the gene matches: 3. The CDR3, as DNA: TGTGCCAGCAGCGTACGGGGAGGGGATGAGCAGTTCTTC. Translated: CASSVRGGDEQFF.

The genes are TRBV6-5 and TRBJ2-4; the D gene is possibly TRBD1 (5 bases). The CDR3 spans 13 residues. Germline CDR1 is MNHEY and CDR2 is SVGAGI. V was clipped by 5 bases and J by 7 bases, with 12 bases between them. The CDR3 reads CASSLDPGNIQYF. CDR3 DNA sequence: TGTGCCAGCAGTCTCGACCCAGGGAACATTCAGTACTTC.

This sequence joins TRBV7-9 and TRBJ1-1; TRBD1 matches 9 bases. Germline V gives CDR1 SEHNR, CDR2 FQNEAQ (reference sequence). The CDR3 has 15 amino acids. With V trimmed by 6 bases and J by 4 bases, 9 bases remained unmatched. The CDR3 DNA sequence: TGTGCCAGCAGTTCCCCCGGGACAGGGTCCACTGAAGCTTTCTTT. Its protein is CASSSPGTGSTEAFF.

The chain recombines TRBV5-1 with TRBJ2-3, with 9 positions matching TRBD2. Germline V gives CDR1 SGHRS, CDR2 YFSETQ. J was trimmed by 4 bases and V by 1 base; bases with no gene match: 13. The CDR3 length is 18 residues. In DNA, the CDR3 is TGCGCCAGCAGCTTGATGGCTAGCGGGGAAGCCTGGGCAGATACGCAGTATTTT. Translation gives CASSLMASGEAWADTQYF.

V usage is TRBV2 and J usage is TRBJ2-5, with TRBD2 matching over 9 bases. There are 14 residues in the CDR3. V lost 4 bases to trimming and J lost 4 bases; unmatched junction nucleotides: 4. CDR1 is SNHLY, CDR2 FYNNEI, per germline. The CDR3 sequence is CASSGAGGRETQYF. The CDR3 DNA is TGTGCCAGCAGTGGAGCGGGAGGTCGAGAGACCCAGTACTTC.

This rearrangement joins TRBV2 to TRBJ1-3, with 8 bases matching TRBD1. V shed 8 bases and J 2 bases; nucleotides not matched to a gene: 5. Germline CDR1 reads SNHLY; CDR2 reads FYNNEI. The CDR3 consists of 14 residues. CDR3 amino acids: CASRLQGAGNTIYF. The CDR3 region has the DNA TGTGCCAGCCGATTACAGGGGGCTGGAAACACCATATATTTT.

This chain joins TRBV11-1 and TRBJ2-5; a possible D gene is TRBD2 (6 bases). Germline CDR1 reads SGHAT; CDR2 reads FQDESV (reference sequence). This CDR3 spans 11 amino acids. V dropped 6 bases and J dropped 4 bases, with 6 bases sitting between them. CDR3 sequence (DNA): TGTGCCAGCAGACTAGCAGAGACCCAGTACTTC. Its protein product is CASRLAETQYF. Full variable domain (remainder filled in from reference TRBV11-1 and TRBJ2-5): EAEVAQSPRYKITEKSQAVAFWCDPISGHATLYWYRQILGQGPELLVQFQDESVVDDSQLPKDRFSAERLKGVDSTLKIQPAELGDSAMYLCASRLAETQYFGPGTRLLVL.

This sequence joins TRBV3-1 (or the pseudogene TRBV3-2) and TRBJ2-1; D possibly corresponds to TRBD2 (6 bases). Trimming removed 2 bases at V and 0 bases at J, with 8 bases between. CDR1 is LGHDT and CDR2 is YNNKEL in the germline V gene (reference sequence). The CDR3 spans 15 residues. The CDR3 region has the DNA TGTGCCAGCAGCCAACTAGCGAGCTCCTACAATGAGCAGTTCTTC. Its translation is CASSQLASSYNEQFF.

The CDR3 is CASSPSSGTYNEQFF. In DNA form, the CDR3 reads TGTGCCAGCAGCCCCTCTAGCGGTACCTACAATGAGCAGTTCTTC. The chain is built from TRBV5-4 and TRBJ2-1; the match to TRBD2 covers 7 bases. Germline CDR1 reads SGHNT; CDR2 reads YYREEE (reference sequence). Trimming cost V 4 bases and J 2 bases; bases outside gene matches: 6. The CDR3 contains 15 residues.

CDR3 region: CSAGQKKLFF. The CDR3 nucleotides read TGCAGTGCGGGACAGAAAAAACTGTTTTTT. The rearrangement links TRBV20-1 to TRBJ1-4; 7 bases are shared with TRBD1. The CDR3 totals 10 residues. Germline V gives CDR1 DFQATT, CDR2 SNEGSKA (reference sequence). With 6 bases clipped from V and 9 bases from J, the junction kept 1 base outside the gene matches.